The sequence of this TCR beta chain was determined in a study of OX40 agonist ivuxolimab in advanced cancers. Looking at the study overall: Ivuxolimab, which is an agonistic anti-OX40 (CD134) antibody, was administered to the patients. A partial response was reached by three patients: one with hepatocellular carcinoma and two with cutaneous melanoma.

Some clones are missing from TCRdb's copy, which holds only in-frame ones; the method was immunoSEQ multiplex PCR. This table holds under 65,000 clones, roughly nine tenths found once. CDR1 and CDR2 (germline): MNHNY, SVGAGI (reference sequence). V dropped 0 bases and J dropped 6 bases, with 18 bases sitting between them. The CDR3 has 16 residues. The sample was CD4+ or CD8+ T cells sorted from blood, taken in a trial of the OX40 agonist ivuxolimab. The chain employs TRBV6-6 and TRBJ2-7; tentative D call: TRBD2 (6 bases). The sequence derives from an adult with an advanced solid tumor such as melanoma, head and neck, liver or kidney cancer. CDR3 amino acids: CASSYSFGGGSAEQYF. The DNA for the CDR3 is TGTGCCAGCAGTTACTCGTTTGGGGGAGGATCGGCCGAGCAGTACTTC.